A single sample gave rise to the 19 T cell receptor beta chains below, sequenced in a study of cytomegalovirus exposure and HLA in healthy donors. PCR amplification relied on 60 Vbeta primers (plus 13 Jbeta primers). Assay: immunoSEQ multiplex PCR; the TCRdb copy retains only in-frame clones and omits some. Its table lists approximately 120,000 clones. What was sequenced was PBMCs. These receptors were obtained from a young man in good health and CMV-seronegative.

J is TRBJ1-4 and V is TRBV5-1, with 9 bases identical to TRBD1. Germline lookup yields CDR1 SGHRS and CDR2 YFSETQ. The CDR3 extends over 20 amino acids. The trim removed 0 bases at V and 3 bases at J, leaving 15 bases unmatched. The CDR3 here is CASSLVWDRAKRTANEKLFF. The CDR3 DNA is TGCGCCAGCAGCTTGGTTTGGGACAGGGCAAAAAGGACAGCTAATGAAAAACTGTTTTTT.

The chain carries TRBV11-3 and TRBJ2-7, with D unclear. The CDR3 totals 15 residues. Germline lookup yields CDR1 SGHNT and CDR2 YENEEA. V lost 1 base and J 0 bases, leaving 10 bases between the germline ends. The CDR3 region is CASSLASTSSYEQYF. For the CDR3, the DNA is TGTGCCAGCAGCTTAGCGTCCACGAGCTCCTACGAGCAGTACTTC. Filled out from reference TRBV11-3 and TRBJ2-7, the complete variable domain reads EAGVVQSPRYKIIEKKQPVAFWCNPISGHNTLYWYLQNLGQGPELLIRYENEEAVDDSQLPKDRFSAERLKGVDSTLKIQPAELGDSAVYLCASSLASTSSYEQYFGPGTRLTVT.

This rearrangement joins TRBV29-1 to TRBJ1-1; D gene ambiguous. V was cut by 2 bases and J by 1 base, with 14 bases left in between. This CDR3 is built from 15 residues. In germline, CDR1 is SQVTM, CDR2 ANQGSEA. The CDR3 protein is CSVEYTGSENTEAFF. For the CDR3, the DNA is TGCAGCGTTGAATATACCGGGTCTGAGAACACTGAAGCTTTCTTT.

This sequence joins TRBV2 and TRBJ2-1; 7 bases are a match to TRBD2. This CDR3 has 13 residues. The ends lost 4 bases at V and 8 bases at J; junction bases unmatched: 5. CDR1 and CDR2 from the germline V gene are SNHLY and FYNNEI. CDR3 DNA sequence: TGTGCCAGCAGTGGGGGGGGAATAGATGAGCAGTTCTTC. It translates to CASSGGGIDEQFF.

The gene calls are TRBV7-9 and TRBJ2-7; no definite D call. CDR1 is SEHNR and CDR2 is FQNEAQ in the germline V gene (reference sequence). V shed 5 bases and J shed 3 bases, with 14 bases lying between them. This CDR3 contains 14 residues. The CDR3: CASSPPRYSYEQYF. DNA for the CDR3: TGTGCCAGCAGCCCGCCCCGTTACAGCTACGAGCAGTACTTC.

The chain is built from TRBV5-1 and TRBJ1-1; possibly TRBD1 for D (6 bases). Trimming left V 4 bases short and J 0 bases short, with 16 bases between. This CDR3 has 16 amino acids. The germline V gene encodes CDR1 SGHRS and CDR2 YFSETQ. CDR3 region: CASSDDRTRLNTEAFF. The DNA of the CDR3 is TGCGCCAGCAGCGACGACAGGACACGACTGAACACTGAAGCTTTCTTT.

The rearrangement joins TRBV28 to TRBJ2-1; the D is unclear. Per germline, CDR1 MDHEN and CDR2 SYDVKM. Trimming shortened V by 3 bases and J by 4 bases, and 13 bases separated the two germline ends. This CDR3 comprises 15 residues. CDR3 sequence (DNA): TGTGCCAGCAGTTTTGATTTGGGCTCGTACAATGAGCAGTTCTTC. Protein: CASSFDLGSYNEQFF.

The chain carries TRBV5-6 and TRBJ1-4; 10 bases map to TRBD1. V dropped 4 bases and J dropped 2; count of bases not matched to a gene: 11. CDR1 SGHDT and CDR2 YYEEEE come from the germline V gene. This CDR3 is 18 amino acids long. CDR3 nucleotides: TGTGCCAGCAGCACACGACAGGGGGCCCATCCCACTAATGAAAAACTGTTTTTT. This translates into CASSTRQGAHPTNEKLFF.

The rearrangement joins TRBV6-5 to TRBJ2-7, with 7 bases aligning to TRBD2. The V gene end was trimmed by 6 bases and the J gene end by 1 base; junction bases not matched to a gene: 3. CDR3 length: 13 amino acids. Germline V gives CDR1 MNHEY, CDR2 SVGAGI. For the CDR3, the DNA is TGTGCCAGCAGGACTAGCTTTTCCTACGAGCAGTACTTC. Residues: CASRTSFSYEQYF.

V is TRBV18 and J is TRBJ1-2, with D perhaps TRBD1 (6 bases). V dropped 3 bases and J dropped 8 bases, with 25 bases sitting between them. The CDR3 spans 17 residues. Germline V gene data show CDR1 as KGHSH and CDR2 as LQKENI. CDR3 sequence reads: CASSPERGSRAFQGYTF. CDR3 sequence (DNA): TGTGCCAGCTCACCCGAAAGGGGGAGCCGGGCCTTCCAGGGCTACACCTTC. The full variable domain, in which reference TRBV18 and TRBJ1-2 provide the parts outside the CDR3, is NAGVMQNPRHLVRRRGQEARLRCSPMKGHSHVYWYRQLPEEGLKFMVYLQKENIIDESGMPKERFSAEFPKEGPSILRIQQVVRGDSAAYFCASSPERGSRAFQGYTFGSGTRLTVV.

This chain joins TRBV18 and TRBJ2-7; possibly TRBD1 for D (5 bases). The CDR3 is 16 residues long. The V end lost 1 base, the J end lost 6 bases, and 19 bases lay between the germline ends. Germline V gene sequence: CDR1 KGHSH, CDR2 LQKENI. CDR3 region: CASSPRTGLGWGEQYF. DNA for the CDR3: TGTGCCAGCTCACCACGTACAGGTTTAGGATGGGGCGAGCAGTACTTC.

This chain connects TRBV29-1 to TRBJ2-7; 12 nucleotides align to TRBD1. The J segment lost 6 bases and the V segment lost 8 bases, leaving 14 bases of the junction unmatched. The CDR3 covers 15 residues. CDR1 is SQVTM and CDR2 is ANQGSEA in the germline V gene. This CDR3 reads CSTLTGTGGLFEQYF. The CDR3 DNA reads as TGCAGCACCTTAACCGGGACAGGGGGCCTCTTCGAGCAGTACTTC.

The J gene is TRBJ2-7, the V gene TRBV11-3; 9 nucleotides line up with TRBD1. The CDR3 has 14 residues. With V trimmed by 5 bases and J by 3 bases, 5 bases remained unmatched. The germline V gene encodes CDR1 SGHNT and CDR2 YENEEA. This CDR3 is CASSPGQGIYEQYF. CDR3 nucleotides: TGTGCCAGCAGCCCGGGACAGGGTATCTACGAGCAGTACTTC.

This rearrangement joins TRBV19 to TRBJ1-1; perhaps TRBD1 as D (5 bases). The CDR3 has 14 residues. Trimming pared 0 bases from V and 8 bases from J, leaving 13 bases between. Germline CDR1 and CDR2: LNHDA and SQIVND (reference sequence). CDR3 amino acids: CASSIDLFGGEAFF. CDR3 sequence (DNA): TGTGCCAGTAGTATAGATCTATTCGGGGGGGAAGCTTTCTTT.

In DNA form, the CDR3 reads TGTGCCAGCAGCCTCGGCGGGAGCACAGATACGCAGTATTTT. Amino acids: CASSLGGSTDTQYF. The chain has TRBV11-3 and TRBJ2-3; D may be TRBD2 (5 bases). Germline V gene data show CDR1 as SGHNT and CDR2 as YENEEA. The CDR3 spans 14 residues. Trimming shortened V by 5 bases and J by 0 bases, and 9 bases separated the two germline ends.

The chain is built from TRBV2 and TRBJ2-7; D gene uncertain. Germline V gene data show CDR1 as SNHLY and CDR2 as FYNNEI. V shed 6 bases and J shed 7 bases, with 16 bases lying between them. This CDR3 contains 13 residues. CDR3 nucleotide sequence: TGTGCCAGCAGACGACTGACGGCTGATGAGCAGTACTTC. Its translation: CASRRLTADEQYF.

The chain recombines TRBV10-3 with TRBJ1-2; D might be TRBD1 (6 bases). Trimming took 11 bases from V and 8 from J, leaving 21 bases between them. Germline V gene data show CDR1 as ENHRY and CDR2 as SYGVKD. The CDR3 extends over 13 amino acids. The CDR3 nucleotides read TGTGCCGTCCCTGAGGACAGCCAAATGGGCTACACCTTC. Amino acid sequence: CAVPEDSQMGYTF.

For the CDR3, the DNA is TGTGCCATCAGTGCGGGAGCCCTGGGGGAGCAGTACTTC. Translated: CAISAGALGEQYF. The gene calls are TRBV10-3 and TRBJ2-7; TRBD2 is a possible D gene (6 bases). Germline CDR1 reads ENHRY; CDR2 reads SYGVKD. V was clipped by 4 bases and J by 7 bases, with 14 bases between them. CDR3 length: 13 amino acids.

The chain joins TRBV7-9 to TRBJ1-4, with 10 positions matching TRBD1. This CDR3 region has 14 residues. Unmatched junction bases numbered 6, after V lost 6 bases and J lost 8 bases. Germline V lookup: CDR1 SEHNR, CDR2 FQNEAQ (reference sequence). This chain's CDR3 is CASRGGDRGEKLFF. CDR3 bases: TGTGCCAGCAGAGGGGGGGACAGGGGCGAAAAACTGTTTTTT.